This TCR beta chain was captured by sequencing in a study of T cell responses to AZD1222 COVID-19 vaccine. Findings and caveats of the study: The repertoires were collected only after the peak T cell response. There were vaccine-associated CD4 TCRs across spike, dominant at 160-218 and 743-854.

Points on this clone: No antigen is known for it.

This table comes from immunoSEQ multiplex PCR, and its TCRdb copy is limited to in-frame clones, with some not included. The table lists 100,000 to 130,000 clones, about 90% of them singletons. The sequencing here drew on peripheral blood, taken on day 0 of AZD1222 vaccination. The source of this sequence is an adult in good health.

The CDR3 here is CASSAPGGTLSRDGYTF. The DNA of the CDR3 is TGTGCCAGCAGTGCGCCGGGGGGGACCCTCTCCCGAGATGGCTACACCTTC. The rearrangement links TRBV25-1 to TRBJ1-2; the D gene is possibly TRBD1 (5 bases). The CDR3 length is 17 residues. Germline V lookup: CDR1 MGHDK, CDR2 SYGVNS. The V end lost 4 bases, the J end lost 6 bases, and 24 bases lay between the germline ends.